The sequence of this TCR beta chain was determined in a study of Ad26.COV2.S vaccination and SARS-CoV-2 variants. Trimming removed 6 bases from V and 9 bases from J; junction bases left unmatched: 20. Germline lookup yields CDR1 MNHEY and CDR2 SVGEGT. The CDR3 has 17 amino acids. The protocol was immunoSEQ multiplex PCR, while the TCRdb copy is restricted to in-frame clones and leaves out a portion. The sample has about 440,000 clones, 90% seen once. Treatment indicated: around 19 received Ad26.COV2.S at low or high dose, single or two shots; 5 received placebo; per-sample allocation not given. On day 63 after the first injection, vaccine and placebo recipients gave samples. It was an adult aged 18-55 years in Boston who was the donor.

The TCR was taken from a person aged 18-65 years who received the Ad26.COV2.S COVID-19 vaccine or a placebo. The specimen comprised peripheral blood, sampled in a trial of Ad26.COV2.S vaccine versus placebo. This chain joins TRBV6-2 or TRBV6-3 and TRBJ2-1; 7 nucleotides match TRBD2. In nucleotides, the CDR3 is TGTGCCAGCAGCCTTAAGATCCGAGGCGGGAGAGAACTTGAGCAGTTCTTC. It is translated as CASSLKIRGGRELEQFF.